Presented here are 5 T cell receptor beta chains from one specimen sequenced in a study of graft-versus-host responses after intestinal transplantation. Using immunoSEQ multiplex PCR, the repertoire was profiled, and TCRdb retains in-frame clones only, with some absent. The data contain approximately 90,000 clones, 90% to 95% of them singletons. Their cognate antigens are unknown. Sequenced here: unstimulated CD8+ T cells sorted from spleen or lymph node cells, sampled before intestinal transplant. These receptors were obtained from a human donor who received an intestinal transplant.

Points on this clone: This same CDR3 is encoded by further DNA sequences in the sample. The rearrangement links TRBV7-2 to TRBJ2-1; 9 bases align to TRBD2. The length of the CDR3 is 15 residues. Germline CDR1 is SGHTA and CDR2 is FQGNSA. Unmatched junction bases numbered 5, after V lost 3 bases and J lost 5 bases. The CDR3 DNA reads as TGTGCCAGCAGCTTGGTAGCGGGGGCGAACAATGAGCAGTTCTTC. This translates into CASSLVAGANNEQFF.

The chain couples TRBV4-1 to TRBJ2-2; TRBD1 aligns across 10 bases. CDR1 and CDR2 (germline): MGHRA, YSYEKL. This CDR3 contains 14 residues. After removal of 4 bases from V and 5 bases from J, the junction contained 1 base not matched to a gene. The CDR3 protein is CASSPGQGTGELFF. The CDR3, as DNA: TGCGCCAGCAGCCCGGGACAGGGGACCGGGGAGCTGTTTTTT.

V usage is TRBV7-9 and J usage is TRBJ2-2; TRBD2 aligns across 10 bases. Germline assignment: CDR1 SEHNR and CDR2 FQNEAQ (reference sequence). The trim removed 6 bases at V and 2 bases at J, leaving 3 bases unmatched. This CDR3 comprises 15 residues. The CDR3 loop reads CASSLAGANTGELFF. CDR3 bases: TGTGCCAGCAGTCTAGCGGGGGCTAACACCGGGGAGCTGTTTTTT.

The chain couples TRBV7-9 to TRBJ2-6; the match to TRBD1 covers 8 bases. The germline V gene encodes CDR1 SEHNR and CDR2 FQNEAQ (reference sequence). This CDR3 region has 16 residues. Losses at the gene ends were 4 bases for V and 2 bases for J; bases not matched to a gene: 4. The CDR3 nucleotides are TGTGCCAGCAGCTCATCGACAGGGGCTGGGGCCAACGTCCTGACTTTC. Residues: CASSSSTGAGANVLTF.

This clone was counted only a few times. CDR3 DNA: TGTGCCAGCAAAAGCGCCCAATATGGCTACACCTTC. It yields the protein CASKSAQYGYTF. This chain links TRBV27 with TRBJ1-2; D ambiguous. The CDR3 runs 12 residues. The V end was cut by 7 bases, the J end by 5 bases, with 11 bases between. Per germline, CDR1 MNHEY and CDR2 SMNVEV (reference sequence).